The 3 T cell receptor beta chains in this list originate from one sample, sequenced in a study of T cell repertoires and HLA-DP antigens (dated 2018 in TCRdb). Libraries were prepared through the immunoSEQ multiplex PCR assay. TCRdb limited this immuneACCESS table to in-frame rearrangements with V and J called. A share of clones is missing; checked studies link under half to unresolved V genes, and the rest is unexplained. The sample yields approximately 73,000 clones; roughly 78% were counted once. The ten largest clones take up about 1.6% of the sample. No antigen has been assigned to these receptors. The source material was CD4+ T cells from PBMCs. The receptors derive from a man aged 55 to 70 in good health and CMV-seronegative.

This rearrangement joins TRBV5-6 to TRBJ1-2; 12 bases are a match to TRBD1. Germline V lookup: CDR1 SGHDT, CDR2 YYEEEE. The CDR3 is 16 residues long. V trimming: 5 bases; J trimming: 7 bases; junction bases outside the gene matches: 12. CDR3 bases: TGTGCCAGCAGAGGGGCCCCCGGGACAGGGGGCGGTGGCTACACCTTC. It encodes CASRGAPGTGGGGYTF. Combining the CDR3 with reference TRBV5-6 and TRBJ1-2 gives the whole variable domain DAGVTQSPTHLIKTRGQQVTLRCSPKSGHDTVSWYQQALGQGPQFIFQYYEEEERQRGNFPDRFSGHQFPNYSSELNVNALLLGDSALYLCASRGAPGTGGGGYTFGSGTRLTVV.

This sequence joins TRBV7-7 and TRBJ1-3; D gene ambiguous. Trimming removed 5 bases from V and 0 bases from J, with 11 bases in between. This CDR3 has 15 residues. Germline lookup yields CDR1 SSHAT and CDR2 FNYEAQ (reference sequence). The CDR3 reads CASSASGNSGNTIYF. The DNA for the CDR3 is TGTGCCAGCAGCGCAAGCGGTAACTCTGGAAACACCATATATTTT.

This chain links TRBV10-3 with TRBJ1-3, with unresolved D. There are 20 residues in the CDR3. V lost 0 bases and J 0 bases, leaving 21 bases between the germline ends. From germline, CDR1 is ENHRY and CDR2 SYGVKD. The CDR3 loop is CAISESGIALVKNSGNTIYF. The CDR3 region has the DNA TGTGCCATCAGTGAGTCGGGGATTGCACTGGTGAAGAACTCTGGAAACACCATATATTTT.